This TCR beta chain was sequenced during a study of T cell changes during pregnancy in multiple sclerosis. This CDR3 is built from 15 residues. Germline V CDR1 and CDR2: SGHTA, FQGNSA. V lost 8 bases, J lost 5 bases, and 9 bases stayed unmatched. This clone was counted only a few times. Data came from immunoSEQ multiplex PCR; TCRdb stores just in-frame clones and leaves some out. The sample yields just over 50,000 clones, around 93% seen once. Sequencing was performed on CD4+ T cells from peripheral blood mononuclear cells, taken after pregnancy. The J gene is TRBJ2-2, the V gene TRBV7-2, with 9 bases that match TRBD2. This receptor was identified in a female donor with multiple sclerosis, enrolled in a pregnancy study. The CDR3 spells CASGGGRAGTGELFF. The CDR3 DNA reads TGTGCCAGCGGAGGCGGGAGGGCAGGGACCGGGGAGCTGTTTTTT.